The next 18 T cell receptor beta chains were all read from a single sample in a study of breast tumors, draining lymph nodes, adjacent tissues. Samples came from axillary lymph nodes draining the breast cancer. A single record per CDR3 protein comes from TCRdb applying MiXCR to the multiplex PCR reads. The repertoire includes approximately 180,000 distinct CDR3 sequences, 25% to 40% of them detected once, and over 3.5% sits in the top ten. Input material: axillary lymph node tissue. Receptors originate from a female donor with breast cancer. Some clones in this sample may be carry-over from other donors' samples.

In regard to this clonotype: This sequence may be a read error, since a much larger clone differs from it by one base. This rearrangement joins TRBV3-1 to TRBJ2-1; D not resolved. CDR3 size: 11 residues. Germline CDR1 is LGHDT and CDR2 is YNNKEL (reference sequence). CDR3 DNA sequence: TGTGCCAGCAGCATCTTCAATGTGCAGTTCTTC. Its protein is CASSIFNVQFF.

Many counts were recorded for this clonotype. This sequence joins TRBV20-1 and TRBJ1-2, with D perhaps TRBD1 (5 bases). The CDR3 has 13 amino acids. CDR1 is DFQATT and CDR2 is SNEGSKA in the germline V gene (reference sequence). Trimming stripped 1 base from V and 8 bases from J, with 14 bases between. CDR3 DNA: TGCAGTGCTAGAGGTGGGGGAGTTAGGGGCTACACCTTC. Translated, it gives CSARGGGVRGYTF.

The chain has TRBV11-2 and TRBJ2-7, with D maybe TRBD2 (6 bases). CDR1 is SGHAT, CDR2 FQNNGV, per germline. The CDR3 has 14 amino acids. V lost 5 bases to trimming and J lost 3 bases, with 14 bases between them. CDR3 DNA: TGTGCCAGCAGCCCCATGGAGGGTAGCTACGAGCAGTACTTC. Amino acids: CASSPMEGSYEQYF.

The gene calls are TRBV6-6 and TRBJ2-5; 7 bases are shared with TRBD1. Per germline, CDR1 MNHNY and CDR2 SVGAGI (reference sequence). The J segment lost 4 bases and the V segment lost 4 bases, leaving 0 bases of the junction unmatched. CDR3 length: 12 residues. CDR3: CASSWDRETQYF. The CDR3 DNA reads TGTGCCAGCAGTTGGGACAGAGAGACCCAGTACTTC.

The chain has TRBV27 and TRBJ2-2, with D perhaps matching TRBD2 (6 bases). The CDR3 has 15 amino acids. Trimming removed 2 bases at V and 1 base at J, with 8 bases between. The germline CDR1 and CDR2 sequences are MNHEY and SMNVEV (reference sequence). CDR3 bases: TGTGCCAGCAGTTTAACGGGGGAGAACACCGGGGAGCTGTTTTTT. Translating gives CASSLTGENTGELFF.

There are many counts of this clonotype. This chain joins TRBV18 and TRBJ2-5, with 7 bases identical to TRBD2. From germline, CDR1 is KGHSH and CDR2 LQKENI. The CDR3 spans 13 residues. V trimming: 4 bases; J trimming: 4 bases; junction bases outside the gene matches: 3. As DNA, the CDR3 is TGTGCCAGCTCACTTTCGGGGGGAGAGACCCAGTACTTC. It encodes CASSLSGGETQYF.

This clonotype was observed a handful of times. The rearrangement uses TRBV6-6 and TRBJ1-5, with D unclear. The V gene's germline CDR1 is MNHNY and CDR2 SVGAGI (reference sequence). V lost 5 bases and J 2 bases, leaving 16 bases between the germline ends. This CDR3 has 16 residues. The CDR3 loop reads CASSPDNLGGNQPQHF. CDR3 DNA: TGTGCCAGCAGTCCCGACAACCTTGGAGGCAATCAGCCCCAGCATTTT.

This clonotype has at least ten counts. The rearrangement joins TRBV19 to TRBJ2-7, with 11 bases matching TRBD2. The CDR3 has 15 residues. The germline V gene encodes CDR1 LNHDA and CDR2 SQIVND (reference sequence). V shed 5 bases, J shed 5 bases, and the junction held 8 bases outside the gene matches. The DNA for the CDR3 is TGTGCCAGTAGTCTCTCTAGCGGGAGGTCCCACGAGCAGTACTTC. Protein product: CASSLSSGRSHEQYF.

The rearrangement uses TRBV2 and TRBJ2-7; D is unclear. Germline CDR1 reads SNHLY; CDR2 reads FYNNEI. This CDR3 region has 12 residues. Trimming took off 2 bases at V and 4 bases at J, with 6 bases between the two ends. The CDR3 DNA reads as TGTGCCAGCAGTGAAATCCAGTACGAGCAGTACTTC. Residues: CASSEIQYEQYF.

J is TRBJ1-6 and V is TRBV20-1, with a tentative D call TRBD1 (6 bases). Looked up from germline, CDR1 is DFQATT and CDR2 is SNEGSKA (reference sequence). This CDR3 region has 13 residues. The V end lost 6 bases, the J end lost 7 bases, and 13 bases lay between the germline ends. CDR3 amino acids: CSAKDSRNSPLHF. The CDR3 DNA reads as TGCAGTGCGAAGGACAGTCGCAATTCACCCCTCCACTTT.

In this sample, this clonotype turned up once. The chain has TRBV12-3 or TRBV12-4 and TRBJ1-4; no reliable D call. Trimming removed 3 bases from V and 4 bases from J, with 9 bases in between. The CDR3 has 14 amino acids. The CDR3 DNA sequence: TGTGCCAGCAGTTTGAGCACGATTAATGAAAAACTGTTTTTT. It encodes CASSLSTINEKLFF.

This clonotype was counted many times. This chain uses TRBV12-3 or TRBV12-4 with TRBJ2-7; D remains unclear. Trimming took 3 bases from V and 6 from J, leaving 9 bases between them. This CDR3 has 12 residues. Here the CDR3 DNA reads TGTGCCAGCAGTTTCCTCACATCCGAGCAGTACTTC. Its protein is CASSFLTSEQYF.

This clonotype has ten or more counts. Since a much larger clone is just one base distant, this may be a read error. The chain recombines TRBV20-1 with TRBJ1-5; no clear D gene. The CDR3 extends over 14 amino acids. Germline values: CDR1 DFQATT, CDR2 SNEGSKA (reference sequence). The CDR3, as DNA: TGCAGTGCTAGTCGCCAGGTTAGCAATCCGCCCCAGCATTTT. Translating it yields CSASRQVSNPPQHF.

Of note for this clonotype: This may be a read error: a much more frequent sequence differs by one nucleotide. The V gene is TRBV11-3, the J gene TRBJ2-7; D is undetermined. Germline CDR1 reads SGHNT; CDR2 reads YENEEA. The V end lost 4 bases, the J end lost 3 bases, and 19 bases lay between the germline ends. This CDR3 is 16 amino acids long. For the CDR3, the DNA is TGTGCCAGCAGCTCCTCCCCGTTAACCGCATACTACGAGCAGTACTTC. Translating gives CASSSSPLTAYYEQYF. Full variable domain (missing parts from reference TRBV11-3 and TRBJ2-7): EAGVVQSPRYKIIEKKQPVAFWCNPISGHNTLYWYLQNLGQGPELLIRYENEEAVDDSQLPKDRFSAERLKGVDSTLKIQPAELGDSAVYLCASSSSPLTAYYEQYFGPGTRLTVT.

The sample holds many counts of this clonotype. V usage is TRBV5-6 and J usage is TRBJ2-3, with 11 bases lining up with TRBD2. This CDR3 has 17 amino acids. Germline loops: CDR1 SGHDT, CDR2 YYEEEE. The V gene end was trimmed by 4 bases and the J gene end by 3 bases; junction bases not matched to a gene: 10. In DNA form, the CDR3 reads TGTGCCAGCAGCGGGAATCTAGCGGGAGGTGGGACAGATACGCAGTATTTT. As protein: CASSGNLAGGGTDTQYF.

Concerning this clonotype itself: Given a much more abundant clone one base away, this may be a read error. The chain carries TRBV14 and TRBJ2-1, with D possibly called TRBD1 or TRBD2 (6 bases each). The CDR3 consists of 15 residues. Germline CDR1 SGHDN, CDR2 FVKESK. Trimming removed 7 bases from V and 8 bases from J, with 21 bases in between. This CDR3 is CASTPWGALHDEQFF. The CDR3 DNA reads as TGTGCCAGCACCCCCTGGGGGGCCTTACACGATGAGCAGTTCTTC.

The rearrangement joins TRBV5-1 to TRBJ1-4; D perhaps matches TRBD1 (5 bases). Between the trimmed V and J ends, which lost 2 bases and 8 bases, there was a span of 22 bases. Germline V gene data show CDR1 as SGHRS and CDR2 as YFSETQ. The CDR3 is 17 residues long. CDR3 sequence: CASSLLETGGSREKLFF. The DNA for the CDR3 is TGCGCCAGCAGCTTACTAGAGACCGGGGGGTCGAGGGAAAAACTGTTTTTT. Drawing the rest from reference TRBV5-1 and TRBJ1-4, the complete variable domain is KAGVTQTPRYLIKTRGQQVTLSCSPISGHRSVSWYQQTPGQGLQFLFEYFSETQRNKGNFPGRFSGRQFSNSRSEMNVSTLELGDSALYLCASSLLETGGSREKLFFGSGTQLSVL.

As regards this clonotype: Because the CDR3's place on the DNA is in doubt, the DNA is left out and the CDR3 is given as listed by TCRdb. The chain couples TRBV7-2 to TRBJ1-2. The CDR3 is 12 amino acids in total, end residues counted. Germline CDR1 and CDR2: SGHTA and FQGNSA. This CDR3 is CASRLVNYGCTF.